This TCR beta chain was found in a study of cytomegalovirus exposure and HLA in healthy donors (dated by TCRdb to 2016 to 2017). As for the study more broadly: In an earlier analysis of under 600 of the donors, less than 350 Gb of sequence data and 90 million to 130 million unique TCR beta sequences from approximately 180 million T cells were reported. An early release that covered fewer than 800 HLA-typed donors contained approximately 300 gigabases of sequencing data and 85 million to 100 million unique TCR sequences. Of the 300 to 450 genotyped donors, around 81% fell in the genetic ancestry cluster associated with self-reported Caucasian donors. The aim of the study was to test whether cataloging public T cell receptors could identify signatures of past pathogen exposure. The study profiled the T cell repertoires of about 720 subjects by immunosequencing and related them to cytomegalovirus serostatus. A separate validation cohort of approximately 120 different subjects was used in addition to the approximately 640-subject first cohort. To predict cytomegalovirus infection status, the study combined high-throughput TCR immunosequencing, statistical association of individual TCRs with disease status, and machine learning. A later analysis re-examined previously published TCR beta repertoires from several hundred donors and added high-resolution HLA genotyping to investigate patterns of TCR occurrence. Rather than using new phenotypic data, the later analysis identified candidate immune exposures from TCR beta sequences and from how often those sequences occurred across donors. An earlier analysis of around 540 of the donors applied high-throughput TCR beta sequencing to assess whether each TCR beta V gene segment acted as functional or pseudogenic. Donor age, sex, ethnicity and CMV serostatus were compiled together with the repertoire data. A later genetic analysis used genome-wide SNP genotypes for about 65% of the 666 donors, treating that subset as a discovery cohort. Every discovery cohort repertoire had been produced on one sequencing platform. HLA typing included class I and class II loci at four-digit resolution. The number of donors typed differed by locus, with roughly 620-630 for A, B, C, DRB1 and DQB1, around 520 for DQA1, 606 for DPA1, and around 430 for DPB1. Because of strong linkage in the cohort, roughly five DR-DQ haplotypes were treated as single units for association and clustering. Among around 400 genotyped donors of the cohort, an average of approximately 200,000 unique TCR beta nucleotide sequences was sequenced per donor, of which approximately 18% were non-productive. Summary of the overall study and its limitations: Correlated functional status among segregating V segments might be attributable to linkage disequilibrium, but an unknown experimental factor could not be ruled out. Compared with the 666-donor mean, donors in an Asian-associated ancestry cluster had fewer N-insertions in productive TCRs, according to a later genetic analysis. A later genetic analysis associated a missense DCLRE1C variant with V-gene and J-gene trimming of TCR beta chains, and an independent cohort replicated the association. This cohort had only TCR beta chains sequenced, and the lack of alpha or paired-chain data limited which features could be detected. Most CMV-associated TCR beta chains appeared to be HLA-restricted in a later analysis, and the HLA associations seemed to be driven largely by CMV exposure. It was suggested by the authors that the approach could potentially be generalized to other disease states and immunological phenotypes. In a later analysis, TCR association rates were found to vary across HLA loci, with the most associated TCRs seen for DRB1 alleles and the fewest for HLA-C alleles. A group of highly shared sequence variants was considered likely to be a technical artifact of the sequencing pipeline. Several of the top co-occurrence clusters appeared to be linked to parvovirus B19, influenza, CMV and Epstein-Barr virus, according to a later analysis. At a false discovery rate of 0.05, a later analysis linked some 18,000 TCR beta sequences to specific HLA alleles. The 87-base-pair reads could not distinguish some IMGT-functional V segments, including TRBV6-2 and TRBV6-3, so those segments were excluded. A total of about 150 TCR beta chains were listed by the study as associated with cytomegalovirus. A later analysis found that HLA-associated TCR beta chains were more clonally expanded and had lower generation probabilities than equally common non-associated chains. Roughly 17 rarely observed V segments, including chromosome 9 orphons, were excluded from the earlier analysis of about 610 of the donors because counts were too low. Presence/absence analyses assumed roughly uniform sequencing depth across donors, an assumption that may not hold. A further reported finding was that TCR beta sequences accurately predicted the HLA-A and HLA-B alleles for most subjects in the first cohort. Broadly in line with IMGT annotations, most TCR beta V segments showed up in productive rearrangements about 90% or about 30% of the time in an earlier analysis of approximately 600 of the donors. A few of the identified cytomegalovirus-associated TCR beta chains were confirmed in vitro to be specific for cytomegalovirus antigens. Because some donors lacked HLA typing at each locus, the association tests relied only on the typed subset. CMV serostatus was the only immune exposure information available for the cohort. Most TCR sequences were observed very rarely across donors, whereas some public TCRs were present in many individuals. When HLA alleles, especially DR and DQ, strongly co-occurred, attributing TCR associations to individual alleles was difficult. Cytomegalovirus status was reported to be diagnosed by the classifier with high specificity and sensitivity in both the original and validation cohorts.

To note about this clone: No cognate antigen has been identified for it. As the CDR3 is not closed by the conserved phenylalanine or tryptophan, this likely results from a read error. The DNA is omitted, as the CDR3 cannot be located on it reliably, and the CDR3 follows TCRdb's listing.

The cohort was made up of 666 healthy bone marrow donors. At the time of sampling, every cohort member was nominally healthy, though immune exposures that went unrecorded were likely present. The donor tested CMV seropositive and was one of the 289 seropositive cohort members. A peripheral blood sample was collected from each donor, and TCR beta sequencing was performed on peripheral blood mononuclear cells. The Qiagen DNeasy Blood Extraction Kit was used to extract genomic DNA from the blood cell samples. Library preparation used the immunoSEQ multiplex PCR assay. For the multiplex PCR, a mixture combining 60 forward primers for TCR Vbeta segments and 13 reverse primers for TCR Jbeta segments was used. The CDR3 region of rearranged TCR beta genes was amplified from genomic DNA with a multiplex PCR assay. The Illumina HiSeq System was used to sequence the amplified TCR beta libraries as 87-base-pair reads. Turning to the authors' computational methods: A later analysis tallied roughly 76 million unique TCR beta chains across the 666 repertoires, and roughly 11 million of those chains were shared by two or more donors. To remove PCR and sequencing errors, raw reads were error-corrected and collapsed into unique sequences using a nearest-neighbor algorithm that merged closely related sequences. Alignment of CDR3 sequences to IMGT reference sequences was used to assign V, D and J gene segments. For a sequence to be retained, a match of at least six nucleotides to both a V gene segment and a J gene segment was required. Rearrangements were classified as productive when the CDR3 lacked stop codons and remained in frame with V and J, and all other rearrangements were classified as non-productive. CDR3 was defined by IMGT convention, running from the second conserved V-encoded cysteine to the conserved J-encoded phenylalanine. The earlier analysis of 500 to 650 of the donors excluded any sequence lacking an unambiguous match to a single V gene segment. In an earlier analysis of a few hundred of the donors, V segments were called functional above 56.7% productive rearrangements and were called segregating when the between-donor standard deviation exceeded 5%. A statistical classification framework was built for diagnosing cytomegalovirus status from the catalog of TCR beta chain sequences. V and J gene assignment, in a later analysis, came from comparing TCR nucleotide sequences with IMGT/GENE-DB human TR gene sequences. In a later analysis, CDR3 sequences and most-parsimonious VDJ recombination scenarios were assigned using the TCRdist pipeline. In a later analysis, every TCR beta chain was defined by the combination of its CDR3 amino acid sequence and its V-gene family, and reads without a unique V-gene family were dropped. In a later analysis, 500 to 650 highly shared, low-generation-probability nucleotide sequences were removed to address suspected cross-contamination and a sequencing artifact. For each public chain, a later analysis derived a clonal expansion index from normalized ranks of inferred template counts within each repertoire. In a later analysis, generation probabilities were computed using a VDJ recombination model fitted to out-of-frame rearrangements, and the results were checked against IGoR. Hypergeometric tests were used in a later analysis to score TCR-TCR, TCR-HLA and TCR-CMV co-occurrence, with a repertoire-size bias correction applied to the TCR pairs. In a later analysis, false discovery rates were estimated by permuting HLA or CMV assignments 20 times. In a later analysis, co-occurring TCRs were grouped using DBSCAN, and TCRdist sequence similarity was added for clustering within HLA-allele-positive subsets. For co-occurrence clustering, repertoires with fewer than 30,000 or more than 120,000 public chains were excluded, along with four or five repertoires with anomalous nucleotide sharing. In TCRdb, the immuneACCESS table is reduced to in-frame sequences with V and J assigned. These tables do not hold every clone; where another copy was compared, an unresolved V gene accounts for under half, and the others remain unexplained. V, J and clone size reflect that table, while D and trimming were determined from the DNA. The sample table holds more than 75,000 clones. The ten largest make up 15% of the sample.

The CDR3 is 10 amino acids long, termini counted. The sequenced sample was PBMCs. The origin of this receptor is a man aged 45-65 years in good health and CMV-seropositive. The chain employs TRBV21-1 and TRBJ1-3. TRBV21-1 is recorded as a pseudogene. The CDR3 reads CASSPAGTRI.